The 31 T cell receptor beta chains below all came from one sample that was sequenced in a study of T cell responses to AZD1222 COVID-19 vaccine. Produced via immunoSEQ multiplex PCR; TCRdb's table is partial and in-frame only. The profile shows around 130,000 clones, roughly 90% of them singletons. The sample was peripheral blood, taken on day 0 of AZD1222 vaccination. Receptors were obtained from an adult in good health.

The rearrangement joins TRBV6-2 or TRBV6-3 to TRBJ2-1; 11 bases align to TRBD2. This CDR3 spans 18 amino acids. The germline V gene encodes CDR1 MNHEY and CDR2 SVGEGT. J lost 5 bases, V lost 6 bases, and 15 bases had no gene match. The CDR3 here is CASSYASPSGGWDNEQFF. Here the CDR3 DNA reads TGTGCCAGCAGCTATGCCTCCCCTAGCGGGGGGTGGGACAATGAGCAGTTCTTC.

The chain couples TRBV18 to TRBJ2-7; 7 nucleotides align to TRBD2. This CDR3 region has 13 residues. The V and J ends lost 10 bases and 3 bases, in that order; junction bases with no gene match: 9. Germline CDR1 reads KGHSH; CDR2 reads LQKENI. The CDR3 region is CATRASGIYEQYF. CDR3 nucleotides: TGTGCCACTAGGGCTAGCGGAATCTACGAGCAGTACTTC. The variable domain in full, with the rest retrieved from reference TRBV18 and TRBJ2-7, is NAGVMQNPRHLVRRRGQEARLRCSPMKGHSHVYWYRQLPEEGLKFMVYLQKENIIDESGMPKERFSAEFPKEGPSILRIQQVVRGDSAAYFCATRASGIYEQYFGPGTRLTVT.

J is TRBJ1-3 and V is TRBV19; D is perhaps TRBD1 (6 bases). This CDR3 is built from 19 residues. The germline V gene has CDR1 LNHDA and CDR2 SQIVND (reference sequence). The V gene lost 5 bases and the J gene lost 0 bases, with 23 bases spanning the gap. Written as DNA, the CDR3 is TGTGCCAGTAGTCTCGCCGGGACTCCAGAGGGACACTCTGGAAACACCATATATTTT. It encodes CASSLAGTPEGHSGNTIYF.

The V call is TRBV4-2, the J call TRBJ2-7, with D possibly TRBD2 on 5 matching bases. This CDR3 has 16 residues. Germline CDR1 and CDR2: LGHNA and YNFKEQ. Deletions cut 1 base from V and 5 bases from J, with 18 bases between. The CDR3 DNA reads as TGTGCCAGCAGCCAAGGAACTGGCGGCGGTAGCGACGAGCAGTACTTC. Protein product: CASSQGTGGGSDEQYF.

In its sample, this clone was seen many times. The chain joins TRBV14 to TRBJ2-1; D not resolved. CDR3 length: 17 residues. The germline V gene encodes CDR1 SGHDN and CDR2 FVKESK. V dropped 0 bases and J dropped 2 bases, with 14 bases sitting between them. The CDR3 protein is CASSQDLGPLAYNEQFF. The CDR3 region has the DNA TGTGCCAGCAGCCAAGATTTAGGGCCCCTGGCCTACAATGAGCAGTTCTTC. The full variable domain, in which reference TRBV14 and TRBJ2-1 provide the parts outside the CDR3, is EAGVTQFPSHSVIEKGQTVTLRCDPISGHDNLYWYRRVMGKEIKFLLHFVKESKQDESGMPNNRFLAERTGGTYSTLKVQPAELEDSGVYFCASSQDLGPLAYNEQFFGPGTRLTVL.

CDR3 amino acids: CASSQGNSGSTDTQYF. The CDR3 DNA is TGTGCCAGCAGCCAAGGTAATAGCGGTTCGACAGATACGCAGTATTTT. The gene calls are TRBV4-2 and TRBJ2-3; TRBD2 is a possible D gene (6 bases). The CDR3 consists of 16 residues. Germline V CDR1 and CDR2: LGHNA, YNFKEQ. Trimming took off 1 base at V and 3 bases at J, with 14 bases between the two ends.

This rearrangement joins TRBV24-1 to TRBJ1-1, with TRBD1 as a possible D gene (5 bases). From germline, CDR1 is KGHDR and CDR2 SFDVKD. The length of the CDR3 is 14 residues. V was cut by 8 bases and J by 4 bases, with 16 bases left in between. The DNA for the CDR3 is TGTGCCACCACGGGGGAGTTTTTGGTCACTGAAGCTTTCTTT. It encodes CATTGEFLVTEAFF.

The chain employs TRBV5-4 and TRBJ2-2; D unclear. The CDR3 runs 12 residues. The germline gives CDR1 SGHNT, CDR2 YYREEE (reference sequence). Trimming took 2 bases from V and 4 from J, leaving 3 bases between them. CDR3 loop: CASSFGTGELFF. Written as DNA, the CDR3 is TGTGCCAGCAGCTTCGGCACCGGGGAGCTGTTTTTT.

The chain couples TRBV3-1 (or the pseudogene TRBV3-2) to TRBJ2-5, with 12 bases that match TRBD2. CDR3 size: 20 residues. After removal of 3 bases from V and 1 base from J, the junction contained 15 bases not matched to a gene. Per the germline V gene, CDR1 is LGHDT and CDR2 is YNNKEL (reference sequence). The CDR3 here is CASSHPPGTSGPRPQETQYF. The CDR3 nucleotides are TGTGCCAGCAGCCACCCCCCCGGGACTAGCGGGCCAAGGCCCCAAGAGACCCAGTACTTC.

The rearrangement uses TRBV5-6 and TRBJ1-1; TRBD1 is a possible D gene (6 bases). CDR1 and CDR2 from the germline V gene are SGHDT and YYEEEE. The CDR3 totals 13 residues. Between the trimmed V and J ends, which lost 0 bases and 5 bases, there was a span of 8 bases. In nucleotides, the CDR3 is TGTGCCAGCAGCTTGGACAGGGATACTGAAGCTTTCTTT. Translation gives CASSLDRDTEAFF.

This chain links TRBV7-9 with TRBJ2-7, with D unresolved. Germline-derived CDR1 and CDR2 are SEHNR and FQNEAQ (reference sequence). The CDR3 has 11 residues. With 1 base removed from V and 10 bases from J, the gap between germline ends came to 8 bases. The CDR3 DNA follows: TGTGCCAGCAGCTTAGACTACAAACAGTACTTC. Encoded protein: CASSLDYKQYF.

This chain connects TRBV19 to TRBJ1-4; 8 nucleotides line up with TRBD1. With 6 bases clipped from V and 0 bases from J, the junction kept 9 bases outside the gene matches. The CDR3 has 17 amino acids. Germline values: CDR1 LNHDA, CDR2 SQIVND (reference sequence). This CDR3 reads CASSHRDRFTTNEKLFF. CDR3 coding DNA: TGTGCCAGTAGCCATCGGGACAGGTTTACAACTAATGAAAAACTGTTTTTT.

This clone appeared a single time. The chain joins TRBV27 to TRBJ1-4; D perhaps matches TRBD1 (6 bases). Germline assignment: CDR1 MNHEY and CDR2 SMNVEV (reference sequence). The length of the CDR3 is 16 residues. Trimming stripped 3 bases from V and 0 bases from J, with 11 bases between. CDR3 sequence reads: CASSFYQGSTNEKLFF. In DNA, the CDR3 is TGTGCCAGCAGTTTTTACCAGGGGTCAACTAATGAAAAACTGTTTTTT.

The chain joins TRBV7-9 to TRBJ1-6; D is perhaps TRBD1 (5 bases). Germline values: CDR1 SEHNR, CDR2 FQNEAQ (reference sequence). Trimming pared 5 bases from V and 7 bases from J, leaving 18 bases between. The CDR3 length is 16 residues. CDR3: CASSLQSGTENSPLHF. Here the CDR3 DNA reads TGTGCCAGCAGCCTACAGTCCGGGACGGAGAATTCACCCCTCCACTTT. The full variable domain, completed using reference TRBV7-9 and TRBJ1-6, is DTGVSQNPRHKITKRGQNVTFRCDPISEHNRLYWYRQTLGQGPEFLTYFQNEAQLEKSRLLSDRFSAERPKGSFSTLEIQRTEQGDSAMYLCASSLQSGTENSPLHFGNGTRLTVT.

This chain joins TRBV6-4 and TRBJ1-2; D is uncertain. The CDR3 is made up of 14 amino acids. In germline, CDR1 is MRHNA, CDR2 SNTAGT. With 6 bases removed from V and 7 bases from J, the gap between germline ends came to 18 bases. CDR3 amino acids: CASSPFPRRSGYTF. The CDR3 DNA is TGTGCCAGCAGCCCTTTTCCCAGGAGAAGTGGCTACACCTTC.

The chain links TRBV5-6 to TRBJ2-4; 9 positions agree with TRBD1. The CDR3 runs 14 residues. The germline V gene has CDR1 SGHDT and CDR2 YYEEEE. V dropped 0 bases and J dropped 6; count of bases not matched to a gene: 1. The CDR3 DNA follows: TGTGCCAGCAGCTTGGGACAGGGGGGAAACATTCAGTACTTC. Its translation is CASSLGQGGNIQYF.

The rearrangement joins TRBV7-9 to TRBJ1-5; D remains unclear. Looked up from germline, CDR1 is SEHNR and CDR2 is FQNEAQ (reference sequence). The ends were cut back, 5 bases at V and 3 bases at J, with 8 bases in the middle. The CDR3 is made up of 13 amino acids. Written as DNA, the CDR3 is TGTGCCAGCAGCCAGACCCTCAATCAGCCCCAGCATTTT. It encodes CASSQTLNQPQHF.

The chain is built from TRBV6-1 and TRBJ1-2; D gene unclear. Germline V gene sequence: CDR1 MNHNS, CDR2 SASEGT. The CDR3 is 15 amino acids. V was pared by 2 bases and J by 5 bases, with 15 bases between. The CDR3 here is CASSELGGQLYGYTF. DNA for the CDR3: TGTGCCAGCAGTGAACTCGGCGGGCAATTATATGGCTACACCTTC.

The gene calls are TRBV10-3 and TRBJ1-1, with D possibly being TRBD1 (5 bases). V was pared by 11 bases and J by 2 bases, with 27 bases between. Germline values: CDR1 ENHRY, CDR2 SYGVKD. CDR3 length: 17 residues. Written as DNA, the CDR3 is TGTGCCGCCGGTAGGGGCGGGGAAAAGGGTGTAAACACTGAAGCTTTCTTT. This gives the protein CAAGRGGEKGVNTEAFF.

The rearrangement joins TRBV2 to TRBJ1-4; no firm D call. Looked up from germline, CDR1 is SNHLY and CDR2 is FYNNEI. Trimming left V 2 bases short and J 7 bases short, with 2 bases between. CDR3 length equals 11 residues. CDR3 sequence reads: CASSETEKLFF. The CDR3 DNA sequence: TGTGCCAGCAGTGAAACTGAAAAACTGTTTTTT.

This clone was seen a few times. V is TRBV7-9 and J is TRBJ1-5, with no clear D. CDR1 and CDR2 (germline): SEHNR, FQNEAQ (reference sequence). Trimming took 1 base from V and 4 from J, leaving 8 bases between them. The CDR3 spans 14 residues. The CDR3 DNA reads as TGTGCCAGCAGCTTAGTCACAGAAAATCAGCCCCAGCATTTT. Amino acids: CASSLVTENQPQHF.

The chain employs TRBV7-9 and TRBJ2-7, with D possibly TRBD1 on 6 matching bases. Trimming took 9 bases from V and 3 from J, leaving 9 bases between them. The CDR3 has 11 amino acids. Germline CDR1 reads SEHNR; CDR2 reads FQNEAQ (reference sequence). In DNA form, the CDR3 reads TGTGCCAGTCAGGACAGCTACGAGCAGTACTTC. Encoded protein: CASQDSYEQYF.

The J gene is TRBJ2-1, the V gene TRBV14, with 9 bases aligning to TRBD2. Germline V gives CDR1 SGHDN, CDR2 FVKESK. The CDR3 has 16 residues. Losses at the gene ends were 1 base for V and 4 bases for J; bases not matched to a gene: 5. The CDR3 loop reads CASSQGRLAGYNEQFF. In DNA, the CDR3 is TGTGCCAGCAGCCAAGGGCGGCTAGCGGGATACAATGAGCAGTTCTTC.

This clone has a single count. The chain links TRBV27 to TRBJ1-2, with D perhaps TRBD1 (6 bases). Germline-derived CDR1 and CDR2 are MNHEY and SMNVEV (reference sequence). The CDR3 totals 17 residues. V lost 4 bases and J lost 4, with 22 bases in between. The CDR3 region is CASSSLATQGKGYGYTF. The CDR3 region has the DNA TGTGCCAGCAGTTCCCTCGCGACCCAGGGGAAGGGCTATGGCTACACCTTC.

The chain joins TRBV7-7 to TRBJ2-5; perhaps D is TRBD1 or TRBD2 (7 bases each). Per germline, CDR1 SSHAT and CDR2 FNYEAQ (reference sequence). Trimming left V 5 bases short and J 5 bases short, with 24 bases between. CDR3 size: 17 residues. The CDR3: CASSRGAGGGTLETQYF. The CDR3 DNA sequence: TGTGCCAGCAGCCGGGGGGCAGGGGGAGGGACATTGGAGACCCAGTACTTC.

The chain employs TRBV14 and TRBJ2-2, with 10 positions matching TRBD2. Trimming cost V 2 bases and J 4 bases; bases outside gene matches: 4. CDR3 size: 16 residues. Germline V gene sequence: CDR1 SGHDN, CDR2 FVKESK. The CDR3 nucleotides read TGTGCCAGCAGCCAAATTAGCGGGAGGAGCACCGGGGAGCTGTTTTTT. Residues: CASSQISGRSTGELFF.

As for this clone: The same CDR3 arises from other DNA sequences in this sample as well. The chain recombines TRBV5-1 with TRBJ2-1; D uncertain. Germline assignment: CDR1 SGHRS and CDR2 YFSETQ. V lost 0 bases, J lost 9 bases, and 4 bases lay in between. The length of the CDR3 is 11 residues. The CDR3 protein is CASSLGREQFF. CDR3 DNA sequence: TGCGCCAGCAGCTTGGGTCGTGAGCAGTTCTTC.

There are a few counts of this clone. The chain couples TRBV19 to TRBJ1-1; D may be TRBD1 (6 bases). This CDR3 is built from 16 residues. V shed 2 bases and J shed 0 bases, with 13 bases lying between them. CDR1 and CDR2 from the germline V gene are LNHDA and SQIVND (reference sequence). This chain's CDR3 is CASSIPAGALNTEAFF. CDR3 nucleotide sequence: TGTGCCAGTAGTATACCCGCAGGGGCTCTGAACACTGAAGCTTTCTTT.

V and J are TRBV6-1 and TRBJ2-4; D is possibly TRBD1 (5 bases). Germline CDR1 MNHNS, CDR2 SASEGT. The CDR3 sequence is 15 residues long. V was cut by 2 bases and J by 0 bases, with 8 bases left in between. The CDR3 loop is CASSEQGLAKNIQYF. DNA of the CDR3: TGTGCCAGCAGTGAACAGGGTCTAGCCAAAAACATTCAGTACTTC.

The chain is built from TRBV13 and TRBJ2-1, with 11 bases aligning to TRBD2. Germline V CDR1 and CDR2: PRHDT, FYEKMQ (reference sequence). With V trimmed by 6 bases and J by 7 bases, 26 bases remained unmatched. This CDR3 region has 21 residues. The DNA of the CDR3 is TGTGCCAGCAGAATAGGGGGCGGGGGTGTCGGGCTAGCGGGAGGATGGAATGAGCAGTTCTTC. Translation: CASRIGGGGVGLAGGWNEQFF.

This rearrangement joins TRBV10-1 to TRBJ2-3, with D possibly being TRBD1 or TRBD2 (6 bases each). V gave up 6 bases and J gave up 0 bases, with 19 bases separating them. CDR1 is WNHNN and CDR2 is SYGVQD in the germline V gene (reference sequence). The CDR3 contains 17 residues. The CDR3 sequence: CASRDSRAGPSTDTQYF. CDR3 nucleotides: TGCGCCAGCAGGGACAGTAGGGCGGGACCTAGCACAGATACGCAGTATTTT.